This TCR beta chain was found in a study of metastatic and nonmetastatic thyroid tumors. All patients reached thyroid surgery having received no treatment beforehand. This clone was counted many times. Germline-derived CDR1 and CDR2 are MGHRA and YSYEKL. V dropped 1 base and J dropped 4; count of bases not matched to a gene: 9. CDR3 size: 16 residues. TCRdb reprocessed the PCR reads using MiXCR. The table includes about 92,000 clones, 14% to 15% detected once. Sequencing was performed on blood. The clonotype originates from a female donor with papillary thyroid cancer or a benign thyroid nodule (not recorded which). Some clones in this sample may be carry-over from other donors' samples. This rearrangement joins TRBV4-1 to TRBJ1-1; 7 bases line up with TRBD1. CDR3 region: CASSQVGVGGTTEAFF. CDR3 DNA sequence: TGCGCCAGCAGCCAAGTGGGAGTAGGGGGCACCACTGAAGCTTTCTTT.